This T cell receptor beta chain was documented in a study of blood T cells in healthy people across ages. With a J-beta primer mix and a sample-barcoded 5' primer, a second PCR ran about 7 to 11 cycles. Per-sample output comprised a minimum of 3 million paired-end reads containing CDR3. TCRdb called the 5' RACE reads again in MiXCR, with one record for every CDR3 protein. The repertoire holds just over 1 million distinct CDR3 sequences, with 45% as singletons. The CDR3 is made up of 15 amino acids. This clonotype has only a few counts. Antigen: not known. Study-wide results and caveats: Donor CMV infection status was unknown, possibly confounding age-related changes in expanded clonotypes. Older age went with lower TCR beta diversity per million T cells, in a roughly linear way.

The sequence came from a woman in her sixties or seventies in good health. The rearrangement uses TRBV21-1 and TRBJ1-5; TRBD1 was called by the table and not checked on the DNA. TRBV21-1 is annotated as a pseudogene. The sequenced sample was blood. Here the CDR3 reads CASSPPGARGQPQHF. The DNA for the CDR3 is TGTGCCAGCAGCCCCCCGGGGGCACGGGGTCAGCCCCAGCATTTT.